The 25 T cell receptor beta chains given below trace back to one sample, sequenced in a study of persistence of HIV-infected CD4 T cells. Anti-CD3/anti-CD28 beads served as a nonspecific positive control stimulus. CD4+ T cells upregulating both CD40 ligand and CD69 were sorted as responding cells. The libraries were made with immunoSEQ version 4 in survey mode. The table came from immunoSEQ multiplex PCR; TCRdb's copy has only in-frame clones and leaves some out. This table holds about 45,000 clones, 80% to 90% found once. Antigen specificity for these receptors is unknown. This specimen was CD4+ T cells sorted from PBMCs after approximately 19-hour stimulation, taken from a patient who received antiretroviral therapy. The receptors here all came from an adult woman with HIV who was CMV-seropositive.

The chain recombines TRBV6-5 with TRBJ1-1; 9 positions agree with TRBD1. Germline V lookup: CDR1 MNHEY, CDR2 SVGAGI. The junction had 14 bases not matched to a gene; V was cut back by 7 bases and J by 8 bases. This CDR3 has 15 amino acids. Here the CDR3 DNA reads TGTGCCAGCAAAATCGAGGGACAGGGAATTTACGAAGCTTTCTTT. This sequence encodes CASKIEGQGIYEAFF.

The V and J genes are TRBV4-3 and TRBJ2-1, with D perhaps being TRBD1 or TRBD2 (6 bases each). This CDR3 contains 14 residues. Germline loops: CDR1 LGHNA, CDR2 YSLEER. V dropped 4 bases and J dropped 8 bases, with 15 bases sitting between them. CDR3 in amino acids: CASSLQLRGDEQFF. The CDR3 coding sequence is TGCGCCAGCAGCCTACAACTAAGGGGGGATGAGCAGTTCTTC.

The V gene is TRBV19, the J gene TRBJ1-2; D is undetermined. Germline V gives CDR1 LNHDA, CDR2 SQIVND (reference sequence). The germline V and J ends were trimmed by 4 bases and 5 bases, with 11 bases remaining between them. The CDR3 sequence is 13 residues long. The CDR3 loop is CASSTQQPYGYTF. Written as DNA, the CDR3 is TGTGCCAGTAGTACCCAACAGCCGTATGGCTACACCTTC.

The chain combines TRBV10-1 with TRBJ1-2, with TRBD1 identical over 8 bases. Trimming removed 8 bases from V and 8 bases from J; junction bases left unmatched: 10. This CDR3 is built from 13 residues. Per the germline V gene, CDR1 is WNHNN and CDR2 is SYGVQD (reference sequence). Written as DNA, the CDR3 is TGCGCCAGCGGAAAAGACCGGGACAGGGGCTACACCTTC. Protein sequence: CASGKDRDRGYTF.

J is TRBJ2-5 and V is TRBV5-4; D possibly corresponds to TRBD2 (7 bases). From germline, CDR1 is SGHNT and CDR2 YYREEE (reference sequence). Trimming removed 4 bases from V and 1 base from J, with 11 bases in between. The CDR3 loop spans 14 amino acids. The CDR3 protein is CASSPGGFQETQYF. The CDR3 DNA reads TGTGCCAGCAGCCCGGGGGGCTTCCAAGAGACCCAGTACTTC.

The J gene is TRBJ2-5, the V gene TRBV24-1; 10 bases are a match to TRBD2. V lost 3 bases, J lost 0 bases, and 0 bases stayed unmatched. Germline CDR1 and CDR2: KGHDR and SFDVKD. This CDR3 has 15 amino acids. The CDR3 sequence is CATSDGTSDQETQYF. As DNA, the CDR3 is TGTGCCACCAGTGATGGGACTAGCGACCAAGAGACCCAGTACTTC.

V is TRBV10-3 and J is TRBJ2-2; 12 bases are shared with TRBD2. Germline V CDR1 and CDR2: ENHRY, SYGVKD. Germline trimming cut 0 bases from V and 7 bases from J; bases unmatched to any gene: 6. CDR3 length equals 17 residues. CDR3 coding DNA: TGTGCCATCAGTGAGTCCCCTAGCGGGAGGGCAGGCGGGGAGCTGTTTTTT. It is translated as CAISESPSGRAGGELFF.

V is TRBV25-1 and J is TRBJ1-2; the D is unclear. Germline V gives CDR1 MGHDK, CDR2 SYGVNS. The V end was cut by 5 bases, the J end by 8 bases, with 18 bases between. CDR3 length: 14 amino acids. CDR3 region: CASSHGQSLGGYTF. The CDR3 DNA is TGTGCCAGCAGTCACGGTCAATCCTTGGGGGGCTACACCTTC.

The CDR3 DNA follows: TGTGCCAGCAGCCCAAGAACCCCGACGACAGGGGGCTTTCCCGGGGAGCTGTTTTTT. The encoded protein is CASSPRTPTTGGFPGELFF. This sequence joins TRBV6-4 and TRBJ2-2, with TRBD1 matching 10 bases. Germline CDR1 MRHNA, CDR2 SNTAGT. This CDR3 has 19 amino acids. Germline trimming cut 6 bases from V and 6 bases from J; bases unmatched to any gene: 19.

The chain uses TRBV27 and TRBJ1-6, with TRBD1 matching over 7 bases. From germline, CDR1 is MNHEY and CDR2 SMNVEV (reference sequence). Trimming removed 4 bases from V and 7 bases from J; junction bases left unmatched: 10. The CDR3 runs to 16 residues. CDR3 loop: CASSSSQGIGNSPLHF. In nucleotides, the CDR3 is TGTGCCAGCAGTTCATCACAGGGGATCGGGAATTCACCCCTCCACTTT.

The V and J genes are TRBV18 and TRBJ1-2; D gene ambiguous. Trimming cost V 4 bases and J 5 bases, with 20 bases left between them. The CDR3 has 16 amino acids. CDR1 is KGHSH, CDR2 LQKENI, per germline. CDR3: CASSLNRLVRGYGYTF. In DNA form, the CDR3 reads TGTGCCAGCTCACTGAATAGATTGGTCCGAGGGTATGGCTACACCTTC.

CDR3 nucleotide sequence: TGTGCCAGCAGTCACCCGGGGGAAGCTGAGCAGTTCTTC. Amino acids: CASSHPGEAEQFF. The chain carries TRBV6-6 and TRBJ2-1; a possible D gene is TRBD2 (6 bases). V was cut by 5 bases and J by 9 bases, with 14 bases left in between. Germline V gene data show CDR1 as MNHNY and CDR2 as SVGAGI (reference sequence). The CDR3 length is 13 residues.

DNA for the CDR3: TGTGCCAGCAGCGTAGGCGGGGCCAATAATGAAAAACTGTTTTTT. Translating gives CASSVGGANNEKLFF. The chain recombines TRBV9 with TRBJ1-4; the D gene is possibly TRBD1 (5 bases). The CDR3 extends over 15 amino acids. Germline-derived CDR1 and CDR2 are SGDLS and YYNGEE. The germline V and J ends were trimmed by 0 bases and 4 bases, with 10 bases remaining between them.

The chain recombines TRBV7-2 with TRBJ1-1; D perhaps matches TRBD1 (5 bases). Trimming took 2 bases from V and 10 from J, leaving 20 bases between them. Per the germline V gene, CDR1 is SGHTA and CDR2 is FQGNSA. CDR3 length: 15 residues. CDR3 region: CASSLRWGTAELAFF. DNA for the CDR3: TGTGCCAGCAGCTTAAGATGGGGGACGGCCGAATTAGCTTTCTTT.

The chain uses TRBV5-1 and TRBJ2-5; a weak D match, TRBD2 (5 bases). CDR1 and CDR2 from the germline V gene are SGHRS and YFSETQ. The CDR3 loop spans 14 amino acids. Trimming cost V 4 bases and J 1 base, with 11 bases left between them. CDR3 protein: CASSNSGVQETQYF. The CDR3 DNA reads TGCGCCAGCAGCAACAGCGGTGTCCAAGAGACCCAGTACTTC.

V and J are TRBV3-1 (or the pseudogene TRBV3-2) and TRBJ2-7; D remains ambiguous. The CDR3 covers 13 residues. In germline, CDR1 is LGHDT, CDR2 YNNKEL (reference sequence). Trimming pared 5 bases from V and 3 bases from J, leaving 11 bases between. CDR3 nucleotides: TGTGCCAGCAGCTACGGTCAAGGCTACGAGCAGTACTTC. Residues: CASSYGQGYEQYF.

The chain joins TRBV9 to TRBJ2-1, with D tentatively TRBD1 (5 bases). The CDR3 extends over 15 amino acids. The germline CDR1 and CDR2 sequences are SGDLS and YYNGEE. V lost 0 bases, J lost 2 bases, and 9 bases lay in between. The CDR3: CASSVGQGAYNEQFF. Written as DNA, the CDR3 is TGTGCCAGCAGCGTAGGGCAGGGCGCCTACAATGAGCAGTTCTTC.

The chain carries TRBV5-4 and TRBJ1-2; 7 nucleotides align to TRBD1. CDR1 is SGHNT, CDR2 YYREEE, per germline (reference sequence). The V and J ends lost 0 bases and 6 bases, in that order; junction bases with no gene match: 8. There are 15 residues in the CDR3. Here the CDR3 DNA reads TGTGCCAGCAGCTTGGCCGGGGCAGGGGGTCATGGCTACACCTTC. Translation: CASSLAGAGGHGYTF.

The V and J genes are TRBV5-4 and TRBJ2-1; 14 positions agree with TRBD2. From germline, CDR1 is SGHNT and CDR2 YYREEE (reference sequence). The CDR3 spans 16 residues. The ends lost 2 bases at V and 10 bases at J; junction bases unmatched: 8. CDR3 DNA sequence: TGTGCCAGCAGCTTCCCCGGGACTAGCGGGAGTGGGGAGCAGTTCTTC. The encoded protein is CASSFPGTSGSGEQFF.

The rearrangement uses TRBV28 and TRBJ2-7, with TRBD1 matching 10 bases. This CDR3 has 14 residues. Losses at the gene ends were 7 bases for V and 7 bases for J; bases not matched to a gene: 10. Germline loops: CDR1 MDHEN, CDR2 SYDVKM. The CDR3 coding sequence is TGTGCCAGCATTAGGGGACAGGGGCCAGATGAGCAGTACTTC. Amino acid sequence: CASIRGQGPDEQYF.

There are a few counts of this clone. This chain uses TRBV6-5 with TRBJ2-2; D may be TRBD2 (5 bases). Per the germline V gene, CDR1 is MNHEY and CDR2 is SVGAGI. The CDR3 is 12 amino acids. Trimming stripped 6 bases from V and 6 bases from J, with 8 bases between. The CDR3 here is CASRAGPGELFF. The CDR3 nucleotides are TGTGCCAGCAGGGCGGGTCCCGGGGAGCTGTTTTTT.

The rearrangement uses TRBV19 and TRBJ1-2; TRBD1 agrees at 10 bases. The V and J ends lost 1 base and 6 bases, in that order; junction bases with no gene match: 11. This CDR3 region has 17 residues. CDR1 and CDR2 from the germline V gene are LNHDA and SQIVND (reference sequence). The CDR3 DNA follows: TGTGCCAGTAGTATAGCCCCGGGACAGGGGTTTCCGGATGGCTACACCTTC. Its translation: CASSIAPGQGFPDGYTF.

The chain recombines TRBV29-1 with TRBJ1-1; TRBD1 matches 11 bases. The J segment lost 1 base and the V segment lost 4 bases, leaving 8 bases of the junction unmatched. Germline lookup yields CDR1 SQVTM and CDR2 ANQGSEA. This CDR3 has 16 residues. CDR3 coding DNA: TGCAGCGTTGGCGGTGGGACAGGGGGAAGGAACACTGAAGCTTTCTTT. Protein product: CSVGGGTGGRNTEAFF.

This rearrangement joins TRBV20-1 to TRBJ2-1; D is undetermined. In germline, CDR1 is DFQATT, CDR2 SNEGSKA (reference sequence). The CDR3 length is 8 residues. The V gene lost 5 bases and the J gene lost 15 bases, with 8 bases spanning the gap. The CDR3 sequence: CSAFAGFF. The CDR3, as DNA: TGCAGTGCTTTTGCTGGGTTCTTC.

The J gene is TRBJ2-3, the V gene TRBV9, with 7 bases fitting TRBD1. Germline V CDR1 and CDR2: SGDLS, YYNGEE. Trimming removed 2 bases from V and 4 bases from J; junction bases left unmatched: 7. The CDR3 is made up of 15 amino acids. The CDR3 region has the DNA TGTGCCAGCAGCGTTGGACAGGTGGCCGCAGATACGCAGTATTTT. Its translation is CASSVGQVAADTQYF. The complete variable domain, with remaining parts taken from reference TRBV9 and TRBJ2-3, reads DSGVTQTPKHLITATGQRVTLRCSPRSGDLSVYWYQQSLDQGLQFLIQYYNGEERAKGNILERFSAQQFPDLHSELNLSSLELGDSALYFCASSVGQVAADTQYFGPGTRLTVL.